This TCR beta chain was documented in a study of blood T cell repertoires in COVID-19. Study-wide background: Sources were T cells, B-cell-depleted T cells, or PBMCs; the material itself was cDNA or gDNA.

Germline CDR1 reads MDHEN; CDR2 reads SYDVKM. The CDR3 extends over 14 amino acids. Trimming shortened V by 10 bases and J by 3 bases, and 19 bases separated the two germline ends. Study members were between about 18 and 100 years old and lived in fewer than 30 US regions. Data came from immunoSEQ multiplex PCR; TCRdb stores just in-frame clones and leaves some out. Counted here are 200,000 to 300,000 clones, over 75% occurring once; the ten biggest clones make up roughly 1.7%. The sequence was collected from a man between 35 and 55 years old who had recovered from COVID-19. This chain links TRBV28 with TRBJ2-7; the D gene is possibly TRBD1 (7 bases). Input material: PBMCs or T cells enriched from blood (not recorded which). CDR3 residues: CATSSGGSIYEQYF. The CDR3 nucleotides are TGTGCCACTTCCTCAGGGGGGTCGATCTACGAGCAGTACTTC.